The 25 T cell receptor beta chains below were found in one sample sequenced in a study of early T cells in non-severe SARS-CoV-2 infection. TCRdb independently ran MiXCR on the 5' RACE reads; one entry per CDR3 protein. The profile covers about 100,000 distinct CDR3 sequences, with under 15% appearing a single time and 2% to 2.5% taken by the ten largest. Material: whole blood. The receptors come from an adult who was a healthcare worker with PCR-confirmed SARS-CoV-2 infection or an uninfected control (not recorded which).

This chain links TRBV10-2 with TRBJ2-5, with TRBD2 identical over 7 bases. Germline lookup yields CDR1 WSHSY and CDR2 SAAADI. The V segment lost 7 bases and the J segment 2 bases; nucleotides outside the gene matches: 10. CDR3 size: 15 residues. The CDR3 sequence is CASTPNSGGQETQYF. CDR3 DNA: TGCGCCAGCACCCCCAACTCGGGGGGTCAAGAGACCCAGTACTTC.

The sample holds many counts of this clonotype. The CDR3 coding sequence is TGCAGTGCTATCAACAGGGTTGATACTAATGAAAAACTGTTTTTT. Its protein product is CSAINRVDTNEKLFF. The chain links TRBV20-1 to TRBJ1-4; TRBD1 might be the D (6 bases). V lost 4 bases, J lost 2 bases, and 14 bases lay in between. The CDR3 is made up of 15 amino acids. Germline V lookup: CDR1 DFQATT, CDR2 SNEGSKA (reference sequence).

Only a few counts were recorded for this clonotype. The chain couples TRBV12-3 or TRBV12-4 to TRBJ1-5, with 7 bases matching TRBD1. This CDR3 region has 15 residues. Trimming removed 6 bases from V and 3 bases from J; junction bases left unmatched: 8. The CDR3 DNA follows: TGTGCCAGCAGCCCGACAGGGAGTAACAATCAGCCCCAGCATTTT. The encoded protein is CASSPTGSNNQPQHF.

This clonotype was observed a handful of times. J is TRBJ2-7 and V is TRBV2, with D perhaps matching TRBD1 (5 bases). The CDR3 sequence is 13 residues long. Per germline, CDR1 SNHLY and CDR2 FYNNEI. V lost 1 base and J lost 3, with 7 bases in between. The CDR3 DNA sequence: TGTGCCAGCAGTGAAGTGCAGGGCTACGAGCAGTACTTC. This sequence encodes CASSEVQGYEQYF.

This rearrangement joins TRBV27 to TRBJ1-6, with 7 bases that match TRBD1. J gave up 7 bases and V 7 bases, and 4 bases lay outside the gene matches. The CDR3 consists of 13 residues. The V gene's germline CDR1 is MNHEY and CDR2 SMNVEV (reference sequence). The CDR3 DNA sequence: TGTGCCAGCACGACAGGGATGAATTCACCCCTCCACTTT. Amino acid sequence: CASTTGMNSPLHF.

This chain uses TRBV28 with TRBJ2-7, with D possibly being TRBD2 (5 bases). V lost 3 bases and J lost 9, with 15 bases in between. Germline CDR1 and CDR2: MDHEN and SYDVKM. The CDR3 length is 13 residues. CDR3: CASSFDLGGGQYF. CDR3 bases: TGTGCCAGCAGTTTCGATCTAGGAGGAGGGCAGTACTTC.

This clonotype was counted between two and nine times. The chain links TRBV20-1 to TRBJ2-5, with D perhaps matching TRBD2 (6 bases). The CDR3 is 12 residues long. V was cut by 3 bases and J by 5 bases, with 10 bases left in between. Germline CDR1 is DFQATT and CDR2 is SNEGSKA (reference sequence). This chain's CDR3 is CSASLGGETQYF. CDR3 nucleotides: TGCAGTGCTAGTCTCGGAGGGGAGACCCAGTACTTC.

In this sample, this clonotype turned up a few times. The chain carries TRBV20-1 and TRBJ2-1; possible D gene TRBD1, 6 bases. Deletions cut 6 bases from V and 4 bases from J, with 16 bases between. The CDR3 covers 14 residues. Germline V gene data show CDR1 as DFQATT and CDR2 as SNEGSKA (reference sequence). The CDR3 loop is CSAYAEGDYNEQFF. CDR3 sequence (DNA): TGCAGTGCATATGCCGAGGGGGATTACAATGAGCAGTTCTTC.

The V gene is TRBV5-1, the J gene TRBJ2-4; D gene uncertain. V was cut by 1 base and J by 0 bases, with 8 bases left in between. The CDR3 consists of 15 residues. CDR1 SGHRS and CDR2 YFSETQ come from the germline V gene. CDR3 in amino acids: CASSLNSEAKNIQYF. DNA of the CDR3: TGCGCCAGCAGCTTGAATTCAGAAGCCAAAAACATTCAGTACTTC.

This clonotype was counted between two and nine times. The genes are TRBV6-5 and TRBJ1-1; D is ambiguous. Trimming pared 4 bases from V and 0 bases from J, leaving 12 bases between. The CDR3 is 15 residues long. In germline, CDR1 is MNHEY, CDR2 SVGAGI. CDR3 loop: CASSSTEGLNTEAFF. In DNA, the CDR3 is TGTGCCAGCAGTTCAACAGAAGGCTTGAACACTGAAGCTTTCTTT.

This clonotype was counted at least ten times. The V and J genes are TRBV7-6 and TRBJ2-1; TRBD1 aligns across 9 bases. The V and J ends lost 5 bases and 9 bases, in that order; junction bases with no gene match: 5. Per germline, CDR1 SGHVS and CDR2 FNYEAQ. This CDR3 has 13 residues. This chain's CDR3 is CASSKGQGTEQFF. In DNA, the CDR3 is TGTGCCAGCAGCAAGGGACAGGGCACTGAGCAGTTCTTC. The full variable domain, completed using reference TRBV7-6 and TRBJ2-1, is GAGVSQSPRYKVTKRGQDVALRCDPISGHVSLYWYRQALGQGPEFLTYFNYEAQQDKSGLPNDRFSAERPEGSISTLTIQRTEQRDSAMYRCASSKGQGTEQFFGPGTRLTVL.

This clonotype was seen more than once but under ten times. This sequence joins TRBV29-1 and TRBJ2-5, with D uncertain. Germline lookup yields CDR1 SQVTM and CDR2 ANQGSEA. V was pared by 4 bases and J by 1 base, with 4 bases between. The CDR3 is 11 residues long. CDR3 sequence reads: CSVAVQETQYF. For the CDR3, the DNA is TGCAGCGTTGCGGTCCAAGAGACCCAGTACTTC.

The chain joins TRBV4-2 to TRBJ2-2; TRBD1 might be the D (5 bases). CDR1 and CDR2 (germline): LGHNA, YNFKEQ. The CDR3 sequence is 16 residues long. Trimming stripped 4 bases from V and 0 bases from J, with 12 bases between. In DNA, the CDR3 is TGTGCCAGCAGCCCCCTCGAGACAGCGAACACCGGGGAGCTGTTTTTT. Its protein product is CASSPLETANTGELFF.

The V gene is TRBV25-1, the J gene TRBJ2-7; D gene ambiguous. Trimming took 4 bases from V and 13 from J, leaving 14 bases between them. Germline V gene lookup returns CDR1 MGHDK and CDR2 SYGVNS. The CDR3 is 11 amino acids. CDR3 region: CASSAGSDFYF. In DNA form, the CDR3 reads TGTGCCAGCAGTGCTGGTTCGGATTTCTACTTC.

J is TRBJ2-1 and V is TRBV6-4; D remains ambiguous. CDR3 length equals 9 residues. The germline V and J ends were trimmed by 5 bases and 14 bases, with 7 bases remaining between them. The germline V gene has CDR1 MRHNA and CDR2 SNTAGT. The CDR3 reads CASSSSEFF. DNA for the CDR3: TGTGCCAGCAGTAGCTCTGAGTTCTTC.

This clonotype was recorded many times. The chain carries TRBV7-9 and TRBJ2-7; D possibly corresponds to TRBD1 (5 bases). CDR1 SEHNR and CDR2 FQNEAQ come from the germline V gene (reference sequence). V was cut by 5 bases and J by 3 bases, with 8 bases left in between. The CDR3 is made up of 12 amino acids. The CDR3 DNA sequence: TGTGCCAGCAGCCGACAGAACTACGAGCAGTACTTC. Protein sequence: CASSRQNYEQYF.

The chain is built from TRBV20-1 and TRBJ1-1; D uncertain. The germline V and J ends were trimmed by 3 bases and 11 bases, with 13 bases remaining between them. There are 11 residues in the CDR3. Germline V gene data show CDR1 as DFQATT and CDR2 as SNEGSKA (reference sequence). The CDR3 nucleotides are TGCAGTGCTAGCTGGGAGGTGGTGGCTTTCTTT. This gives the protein CSASWEVVAFF.

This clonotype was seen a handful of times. The DNA for the CDR3 is TGCGCCAGCAGCTTGGACGGTCGGCTAGGCCAAGAGACCCAGTACTTC. Translated, it gives CASSLDGRLGQETQYF. The chain joins TRBV5-1 to TRBJ2-5; D gene ambiguous. Trimming shortened V by 0 bases and J by 1 base, and 13 bases separated the two germline ends. CDR1 is SGHRS and CDR2 is YFSETQ in the germline V gene. This CDR3 has 16 residues.

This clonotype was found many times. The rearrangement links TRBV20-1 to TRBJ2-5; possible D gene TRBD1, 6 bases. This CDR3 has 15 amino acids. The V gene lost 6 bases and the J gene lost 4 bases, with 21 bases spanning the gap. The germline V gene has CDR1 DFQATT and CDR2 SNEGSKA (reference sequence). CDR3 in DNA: TGCAGTGCGGAGAGGGGGACGGGGTCCGTAGAGACCCAGTACTTC. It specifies CSAERGTGSVETQYF.

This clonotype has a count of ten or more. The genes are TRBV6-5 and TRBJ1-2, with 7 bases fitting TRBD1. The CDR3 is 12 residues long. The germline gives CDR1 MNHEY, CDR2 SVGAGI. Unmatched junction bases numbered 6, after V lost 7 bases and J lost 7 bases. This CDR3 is CASTRQGSGYTF. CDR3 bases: TGTGCCAGCACTAGACAGGGCTCTGGCTACACCTTC.

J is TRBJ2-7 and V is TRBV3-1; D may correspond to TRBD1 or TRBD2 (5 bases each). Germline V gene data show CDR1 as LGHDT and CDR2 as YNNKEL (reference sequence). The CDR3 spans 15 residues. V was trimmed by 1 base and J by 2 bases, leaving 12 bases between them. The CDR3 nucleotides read TGTGCCAGCAGCCAAGGGCGGACACTAGCCTACGAGCAGTACTTC. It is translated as CASSQGRTLAYEQYF.

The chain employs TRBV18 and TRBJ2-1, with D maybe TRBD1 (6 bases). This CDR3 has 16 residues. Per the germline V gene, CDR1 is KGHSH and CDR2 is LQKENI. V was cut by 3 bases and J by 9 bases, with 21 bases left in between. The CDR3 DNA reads TGTGCCAGCTCACCCCCCGGGACAACCCAATTCCGTGAGCAGTTCTTC. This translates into CASSPPGTTQFREQFF. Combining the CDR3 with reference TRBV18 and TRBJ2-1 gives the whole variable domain NAGVMQNPRHLVRRRGQEARLRCSPMKGHSHVYWYRQLPEEGLKFMVYLQKENIIDESGMPKERFSAEFPKEGPSILRIQQVVRGDSAAYFCASSPPGTTQFREQFFGPGTRLTVL.

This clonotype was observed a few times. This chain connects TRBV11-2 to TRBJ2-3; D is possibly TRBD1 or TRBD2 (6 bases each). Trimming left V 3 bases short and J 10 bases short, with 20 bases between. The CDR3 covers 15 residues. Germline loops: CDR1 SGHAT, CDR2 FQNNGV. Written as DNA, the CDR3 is TGTGCCAGCAGCTTTCAGGGACATTTAGCGGCTGCGCAGTATTTT. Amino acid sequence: CASSFQGHLAAAQYF. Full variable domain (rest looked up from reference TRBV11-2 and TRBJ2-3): EAGVAQSPRYKIIEKRQSVAFWCNPISGHATLYWYQQILGQGPKLLIQFQNNGVVDDSQLPKDRFSAERLKGVDSTLKIQPAKLEDSAVYLCASSFQGHLAAAQYFGPGTRLTVL.

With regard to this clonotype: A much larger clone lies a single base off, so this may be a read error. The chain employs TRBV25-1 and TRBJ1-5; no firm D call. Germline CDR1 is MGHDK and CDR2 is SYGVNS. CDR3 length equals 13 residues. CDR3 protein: CVSSERSNQPQHF. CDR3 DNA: TGTGTCAGCAGTGAACGGAGCAATCAGCCCCAGCATTTT.

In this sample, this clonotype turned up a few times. The DNA of the CDR3 is TGCGCCAGCTCCGCCCGCGGGGGAGGGAACAATGAGCAGTTCTTC. Encoded protein: CASSARGGGNNEQFF. J is TRBJ2-1 and V is TRBV5-1; 7 positions match TRBD2. V lost 7 bases and J lost 5; bases outside the gene matches: 12. The CDR3 is made up of 15 amino acids. Germline CDR1 and CDR2: SGHRS and YFSETQ.